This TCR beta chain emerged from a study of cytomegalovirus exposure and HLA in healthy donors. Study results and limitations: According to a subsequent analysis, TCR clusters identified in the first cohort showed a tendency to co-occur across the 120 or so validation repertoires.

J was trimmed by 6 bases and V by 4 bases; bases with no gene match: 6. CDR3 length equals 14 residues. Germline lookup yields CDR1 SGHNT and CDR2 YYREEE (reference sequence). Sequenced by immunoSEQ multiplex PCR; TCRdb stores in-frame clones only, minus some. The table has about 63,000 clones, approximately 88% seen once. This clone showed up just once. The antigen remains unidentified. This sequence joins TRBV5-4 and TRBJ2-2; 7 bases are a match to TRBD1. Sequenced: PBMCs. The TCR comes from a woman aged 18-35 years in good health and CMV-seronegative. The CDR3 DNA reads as TGTGCCAGCAGCCAGGGGACAGTCGCCGGGGAGCTGTTTTTT. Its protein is CASSQGTVAGELFF.